A single sample is the source of the 6 T cell receptor beta chains below, sequenced in a study of cytomegalovirus exposure and HLA in healthy donors. The PCR employed 60 Vbeta primers together with 13 Jbeta primers. Profiling relied on immunoSEQ multiplex PCR, and the TCRdb table lists in-frame clones only, not all of them. The data show some 85,000 clones, approximately 88% seen once. The sequencing input was PBMCs. The receptor source for this set is a woman aged 45 to 65 in good health and CMV-seronegative.

This chain links TRBV5-1 with TRBJ1-3; the D is unclear. V was cut by 0 bases and J by 0 bases, with 10 bases left in between. Germline V CDR1 and CDR2: SGHRS, YFSETQ. The CDR3 totals 16 residues. CDR3 sequence (DNA): TGCGCCAGCAGCTTGGCTGGCGGGTCCTCTGGAAACACCATATATTTT. It specifies CASSLAGGSSGNTIYF.

The rearrangement joins TRBV7-2 to TRBJ2-7, with a tentative D call TRBD2 (6 bases). The CDR3 length is 14 residues. Germline assignment: CDR1 SGHTA and CDR2 FQGNSA. V was clipped by 1 base and J by 4 bases, with 11 bases between them. In DNA form, the CDR3 reads TGTGCCAGCAGCTTAGGGGCTGGGGGGTACGAGCAGTACGTC. Protein: CASSLGAGGYEQYV.

On this clone: The sample contains more than one DNA sequence encoding this CDR3. This rearrangement joins TRBV29-1 to TRBJ2-3, with TRBD2 identical over 8 bases. CDR1 is SQVTM, CDR2 ANQGSEA, per germline. This CDR3 has 17 amino acids. V trimming: 4 bases; J trimming: 2 bases; junction bases outside the gene matches: 14. The CDR3 reads CSVATSGSSATTDTQYF. The DNA of the CDR3 is TGCAGCGTTGCGACCAGCGGGAGTTCCGCGACCACAGATACGCAGTATTTT.

The chain links TRBV6-4 to TRBJ1-5; 9 bases line up with TRBD1. CDR1 is MRHNA, CDR2 SNTAGT, per germline. V gave up 2 bases and J gave up 7 bases; unmatched junction bases: 12. The CDR3 length is 17 residues. The CDR3 sequence is CASSDHPGTGRRQPQHF. The CDR3 DNA follows: TGTGCCAGCAGTGACCATCCCGGGACAGGGAGAAGACAGCCCCAGCATTTT.

This clone turned up a few times. The chain is built from TRBV10-3 and TRBJ1-1; no clear D gene. V dropped 3 bases and J dropped 10 bases, with 15 bases sitting between them. The CDR3 sequence is 13 residues long. CDR1 is ENHRY and CDR2 is SYGVKD in the germline V gene. The chain's CDR3 is CAISEGPPGGAFF. Here the CDR3 DNA reads TGTGCCATCAGTGAAGGACCCCCGGGAGGAGCTTTCTTT.

This clone was detected only once. The V call is TRBV9, the J call TRBJ2-1, with D tentatively TRBD2 (5 bases). This CDR3 is built from 15 residues. With 5 bases removed from V and 0 bases from J, the gap between germline ends came to 12 bases. Looked up from germline, CDR1 is SGDLS and CDR2 is YYNGEE. CDR3 in amino acids: CASSADGLSYNEQFF. For the CDR3, the DNA is TGTGCCAGCAGTGCCGACGGACTCTCCTACAATGAGCAGTTCTTC.